This entry is about one T cell receptor (beta chain). The sample belongs to a study of T cells expressing NK-cell markers. From its re-call of the 5' RACE reads, TCRdb lists each CDR3 protein once, without DNA. The sample is made up of about 460,000 distinct CDR3 sequences, and the top ten hold 1.4% of it. Germline V gene data show CDR1 as SGHVS and CDR2 as FNYEAQ. CDR3 length equals 12 residues. The sequenced sample consisted of blood T cells: a sorted CD56 or NKG2C T cell subset, CD4+ or CD8+ T cells, or bulk PBMC T cells (not recorded which). The chain joins TRBV7-6 to TRBJ2-1; TCRdb gives TRBD1 as the D gene, but with no DNA this cannot be confirmed. The clonotype was recovered from a woman in her 50s in good health. CDR3 in amino acids: CASSSGGSYQFF. The complete variable domain, with remaining parts taken from reference TRBV7-6 and TRBJ2-1, reads GAGVSQSPRYKVTKRGQDVALRCDPISGHVSLYWYRQALGQGPEFLTYFNYEAQQDKSGLPNDRFSAERPEGSISTLTIQRTEQRDSAMYRCASSSGGSYQFFGPGTRLTVL.